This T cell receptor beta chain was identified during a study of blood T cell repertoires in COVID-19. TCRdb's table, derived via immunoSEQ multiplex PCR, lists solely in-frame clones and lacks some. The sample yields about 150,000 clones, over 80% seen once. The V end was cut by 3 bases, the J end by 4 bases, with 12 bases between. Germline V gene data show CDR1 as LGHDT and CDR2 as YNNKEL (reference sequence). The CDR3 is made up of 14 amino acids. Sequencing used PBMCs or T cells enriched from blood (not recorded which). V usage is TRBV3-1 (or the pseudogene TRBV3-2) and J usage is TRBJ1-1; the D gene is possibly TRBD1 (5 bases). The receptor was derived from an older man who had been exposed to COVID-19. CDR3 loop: CASSHRGGVTEAFF. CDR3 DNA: TGTGCCAGCAGCCATCGGGGAGGGGTCACTGAAGCTTTCTTT.